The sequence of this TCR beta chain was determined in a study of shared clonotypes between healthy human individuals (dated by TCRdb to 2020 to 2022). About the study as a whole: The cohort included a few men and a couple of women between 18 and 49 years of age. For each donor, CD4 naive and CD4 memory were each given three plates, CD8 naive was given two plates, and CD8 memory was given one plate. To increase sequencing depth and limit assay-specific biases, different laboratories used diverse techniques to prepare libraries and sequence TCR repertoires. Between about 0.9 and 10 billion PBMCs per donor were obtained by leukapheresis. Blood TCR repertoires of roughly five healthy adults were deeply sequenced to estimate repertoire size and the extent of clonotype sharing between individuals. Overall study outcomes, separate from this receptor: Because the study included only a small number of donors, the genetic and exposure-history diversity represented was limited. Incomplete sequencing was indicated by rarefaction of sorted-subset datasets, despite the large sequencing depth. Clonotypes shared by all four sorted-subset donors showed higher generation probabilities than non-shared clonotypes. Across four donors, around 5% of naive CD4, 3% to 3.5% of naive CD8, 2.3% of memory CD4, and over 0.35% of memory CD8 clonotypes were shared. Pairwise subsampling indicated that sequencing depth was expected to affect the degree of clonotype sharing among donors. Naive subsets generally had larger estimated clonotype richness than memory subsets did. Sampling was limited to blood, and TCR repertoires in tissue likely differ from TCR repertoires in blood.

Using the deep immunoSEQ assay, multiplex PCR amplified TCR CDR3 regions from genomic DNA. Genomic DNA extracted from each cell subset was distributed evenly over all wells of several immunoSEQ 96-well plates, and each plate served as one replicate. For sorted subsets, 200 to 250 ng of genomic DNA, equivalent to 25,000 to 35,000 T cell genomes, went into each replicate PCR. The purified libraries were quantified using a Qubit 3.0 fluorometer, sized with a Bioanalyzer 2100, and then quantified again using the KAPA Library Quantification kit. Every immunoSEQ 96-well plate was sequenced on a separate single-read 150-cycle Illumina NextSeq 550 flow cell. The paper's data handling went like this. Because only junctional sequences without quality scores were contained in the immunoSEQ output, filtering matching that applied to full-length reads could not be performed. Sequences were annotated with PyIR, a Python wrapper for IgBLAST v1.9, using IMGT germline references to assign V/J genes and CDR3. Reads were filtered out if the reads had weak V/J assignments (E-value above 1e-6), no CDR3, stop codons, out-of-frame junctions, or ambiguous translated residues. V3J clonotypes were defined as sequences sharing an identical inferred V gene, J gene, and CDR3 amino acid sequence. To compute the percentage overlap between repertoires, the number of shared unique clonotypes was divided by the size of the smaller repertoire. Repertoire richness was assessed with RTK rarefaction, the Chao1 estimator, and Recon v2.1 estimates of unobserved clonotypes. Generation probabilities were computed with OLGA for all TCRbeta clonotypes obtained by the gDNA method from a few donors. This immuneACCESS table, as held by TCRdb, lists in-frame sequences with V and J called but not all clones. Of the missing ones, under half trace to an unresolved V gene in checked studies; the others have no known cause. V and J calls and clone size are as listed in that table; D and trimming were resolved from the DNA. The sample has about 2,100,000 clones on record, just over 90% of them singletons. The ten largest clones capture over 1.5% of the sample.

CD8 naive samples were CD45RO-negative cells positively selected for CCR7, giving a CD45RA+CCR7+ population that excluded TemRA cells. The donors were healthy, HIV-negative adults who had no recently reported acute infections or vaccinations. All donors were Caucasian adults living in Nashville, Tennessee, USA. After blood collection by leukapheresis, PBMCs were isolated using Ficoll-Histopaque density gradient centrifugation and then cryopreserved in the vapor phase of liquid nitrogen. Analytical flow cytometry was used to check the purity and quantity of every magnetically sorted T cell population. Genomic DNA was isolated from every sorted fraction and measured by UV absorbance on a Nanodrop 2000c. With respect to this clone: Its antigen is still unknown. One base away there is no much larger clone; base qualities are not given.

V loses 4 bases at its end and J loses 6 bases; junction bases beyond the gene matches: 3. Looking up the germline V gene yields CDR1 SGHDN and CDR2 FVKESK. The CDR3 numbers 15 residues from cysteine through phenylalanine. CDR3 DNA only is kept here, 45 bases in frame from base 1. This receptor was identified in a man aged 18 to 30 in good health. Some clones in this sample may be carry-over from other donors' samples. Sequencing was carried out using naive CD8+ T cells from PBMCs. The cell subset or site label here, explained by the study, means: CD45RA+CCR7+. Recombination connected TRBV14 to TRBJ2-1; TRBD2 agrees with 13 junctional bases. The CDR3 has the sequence CASSPTSGRTNEQFF. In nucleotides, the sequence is TGTGCCAGCAGCCCGACTAGCGGGAGGACCAATGAGCAGTTCTTC. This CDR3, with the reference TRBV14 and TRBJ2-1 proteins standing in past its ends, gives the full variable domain EAGVTQFPSHSVIEKGQTVTLRCDPISGHDNLYWYRRVMGKEIKFLLHFVKESKQDESGMPNNRFLAERTGGTYSTLKVQPAELEDSGVYFCASSPTSGRTNEQFFGPGTRLTVL.